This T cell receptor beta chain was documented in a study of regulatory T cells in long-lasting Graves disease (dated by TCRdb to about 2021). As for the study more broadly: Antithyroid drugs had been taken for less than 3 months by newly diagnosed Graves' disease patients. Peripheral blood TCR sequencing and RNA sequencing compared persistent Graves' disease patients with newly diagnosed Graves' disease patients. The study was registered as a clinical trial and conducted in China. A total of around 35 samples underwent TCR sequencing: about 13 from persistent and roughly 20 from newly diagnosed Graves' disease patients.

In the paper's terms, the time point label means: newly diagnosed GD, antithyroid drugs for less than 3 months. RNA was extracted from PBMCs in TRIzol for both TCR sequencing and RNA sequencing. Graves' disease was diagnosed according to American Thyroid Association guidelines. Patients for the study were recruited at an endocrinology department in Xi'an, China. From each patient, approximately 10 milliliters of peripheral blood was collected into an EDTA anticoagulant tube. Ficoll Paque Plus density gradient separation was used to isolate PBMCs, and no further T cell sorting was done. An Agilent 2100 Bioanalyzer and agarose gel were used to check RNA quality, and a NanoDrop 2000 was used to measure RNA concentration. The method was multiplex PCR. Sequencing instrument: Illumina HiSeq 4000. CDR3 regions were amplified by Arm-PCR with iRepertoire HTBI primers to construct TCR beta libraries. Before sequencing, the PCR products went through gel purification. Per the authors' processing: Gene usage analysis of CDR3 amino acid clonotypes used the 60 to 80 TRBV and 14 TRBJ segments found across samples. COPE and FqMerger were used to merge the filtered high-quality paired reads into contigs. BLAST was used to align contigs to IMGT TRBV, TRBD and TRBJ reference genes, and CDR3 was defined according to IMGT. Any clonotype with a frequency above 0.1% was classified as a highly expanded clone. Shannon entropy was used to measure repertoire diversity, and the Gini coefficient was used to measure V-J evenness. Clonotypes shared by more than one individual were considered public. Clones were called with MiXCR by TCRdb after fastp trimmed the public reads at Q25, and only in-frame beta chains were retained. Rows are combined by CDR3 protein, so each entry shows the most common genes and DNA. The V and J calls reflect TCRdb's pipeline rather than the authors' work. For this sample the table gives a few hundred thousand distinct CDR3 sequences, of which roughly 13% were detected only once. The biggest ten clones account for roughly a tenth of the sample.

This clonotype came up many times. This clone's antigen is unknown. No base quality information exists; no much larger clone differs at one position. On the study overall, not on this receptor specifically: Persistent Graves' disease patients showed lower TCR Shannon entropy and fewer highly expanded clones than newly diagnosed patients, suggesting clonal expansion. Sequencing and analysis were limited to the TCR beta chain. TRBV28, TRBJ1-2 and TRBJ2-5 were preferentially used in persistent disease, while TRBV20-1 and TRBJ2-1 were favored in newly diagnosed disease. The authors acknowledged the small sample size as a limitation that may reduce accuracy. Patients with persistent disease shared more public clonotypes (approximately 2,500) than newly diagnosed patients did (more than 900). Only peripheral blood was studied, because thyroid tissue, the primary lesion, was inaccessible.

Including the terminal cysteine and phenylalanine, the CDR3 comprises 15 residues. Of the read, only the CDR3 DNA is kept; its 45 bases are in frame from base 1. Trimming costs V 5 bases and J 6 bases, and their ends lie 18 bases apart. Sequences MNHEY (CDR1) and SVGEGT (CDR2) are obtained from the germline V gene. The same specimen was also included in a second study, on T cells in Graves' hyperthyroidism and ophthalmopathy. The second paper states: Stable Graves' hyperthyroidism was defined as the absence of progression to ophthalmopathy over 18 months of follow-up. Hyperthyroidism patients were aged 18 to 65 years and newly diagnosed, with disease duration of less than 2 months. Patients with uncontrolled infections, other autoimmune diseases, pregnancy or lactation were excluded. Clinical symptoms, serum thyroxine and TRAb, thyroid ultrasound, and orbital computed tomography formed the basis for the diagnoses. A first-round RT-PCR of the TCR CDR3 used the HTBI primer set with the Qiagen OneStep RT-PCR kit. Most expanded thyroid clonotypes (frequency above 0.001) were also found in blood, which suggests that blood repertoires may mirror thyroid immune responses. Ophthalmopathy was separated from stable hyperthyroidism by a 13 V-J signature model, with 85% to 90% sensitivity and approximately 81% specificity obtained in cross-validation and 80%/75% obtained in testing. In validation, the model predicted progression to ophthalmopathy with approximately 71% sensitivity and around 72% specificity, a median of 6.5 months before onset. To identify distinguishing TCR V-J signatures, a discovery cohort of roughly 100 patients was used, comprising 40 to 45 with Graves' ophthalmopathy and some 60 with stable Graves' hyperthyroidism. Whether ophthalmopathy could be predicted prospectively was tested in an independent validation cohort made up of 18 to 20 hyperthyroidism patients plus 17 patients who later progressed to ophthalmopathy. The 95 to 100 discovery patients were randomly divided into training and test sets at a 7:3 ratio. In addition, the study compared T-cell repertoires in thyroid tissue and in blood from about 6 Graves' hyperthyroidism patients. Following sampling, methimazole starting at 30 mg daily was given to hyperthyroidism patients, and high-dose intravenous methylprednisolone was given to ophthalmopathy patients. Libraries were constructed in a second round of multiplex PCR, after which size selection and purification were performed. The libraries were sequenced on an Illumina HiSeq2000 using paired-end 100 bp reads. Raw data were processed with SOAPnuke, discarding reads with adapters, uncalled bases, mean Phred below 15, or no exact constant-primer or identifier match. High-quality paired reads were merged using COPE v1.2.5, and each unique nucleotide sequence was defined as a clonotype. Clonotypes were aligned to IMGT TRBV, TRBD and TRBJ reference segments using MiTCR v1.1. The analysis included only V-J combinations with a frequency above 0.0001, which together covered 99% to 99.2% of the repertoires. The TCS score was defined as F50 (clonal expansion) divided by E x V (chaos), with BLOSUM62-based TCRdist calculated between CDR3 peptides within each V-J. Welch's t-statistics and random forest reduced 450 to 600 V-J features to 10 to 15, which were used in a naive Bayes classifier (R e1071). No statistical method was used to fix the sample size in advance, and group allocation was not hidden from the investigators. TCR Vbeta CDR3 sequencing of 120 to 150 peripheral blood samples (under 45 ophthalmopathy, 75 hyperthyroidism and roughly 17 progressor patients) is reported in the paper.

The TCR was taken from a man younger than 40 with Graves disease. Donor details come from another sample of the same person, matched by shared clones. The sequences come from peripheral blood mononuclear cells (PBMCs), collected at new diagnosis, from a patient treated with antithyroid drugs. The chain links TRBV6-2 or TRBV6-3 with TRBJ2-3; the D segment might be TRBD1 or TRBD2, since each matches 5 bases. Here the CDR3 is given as CASSESDYPGDTQYF. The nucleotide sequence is TGTGCCAGCAGTGAAAGTGACTACCCAGGGGATACGCAGTATTTT.